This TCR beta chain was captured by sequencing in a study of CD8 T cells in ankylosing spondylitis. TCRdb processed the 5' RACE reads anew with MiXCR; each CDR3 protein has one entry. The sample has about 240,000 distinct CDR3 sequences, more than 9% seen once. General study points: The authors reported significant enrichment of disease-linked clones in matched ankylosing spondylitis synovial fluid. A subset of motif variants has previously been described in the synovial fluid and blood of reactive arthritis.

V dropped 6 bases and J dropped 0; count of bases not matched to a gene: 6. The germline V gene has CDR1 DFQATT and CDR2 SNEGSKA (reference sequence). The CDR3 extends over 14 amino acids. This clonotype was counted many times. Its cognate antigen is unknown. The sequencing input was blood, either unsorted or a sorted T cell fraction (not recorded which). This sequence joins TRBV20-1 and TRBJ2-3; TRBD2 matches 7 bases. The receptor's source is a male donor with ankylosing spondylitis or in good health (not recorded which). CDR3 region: CSAKLAASTDTQYF. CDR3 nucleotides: TGCAGTGCAAAGCTAGCGGCCAGCACAGATACGCAGTATTTT.